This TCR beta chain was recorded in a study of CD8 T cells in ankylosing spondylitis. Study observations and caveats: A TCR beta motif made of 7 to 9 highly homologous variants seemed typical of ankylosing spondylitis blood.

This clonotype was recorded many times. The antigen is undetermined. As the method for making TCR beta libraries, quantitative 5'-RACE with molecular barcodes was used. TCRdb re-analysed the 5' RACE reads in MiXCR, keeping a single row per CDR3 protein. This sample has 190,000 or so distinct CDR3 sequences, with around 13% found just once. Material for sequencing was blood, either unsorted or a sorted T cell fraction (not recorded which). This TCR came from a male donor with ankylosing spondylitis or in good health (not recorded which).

CDR3 sequence (DNA): TGTGCCAGCAGTCCCCCTTCGGGTAACAATGAGCAGTTCTTC. It encodes CASSPPSGNNEQFF. The rearrangement links TRBV12-3 or TRBV12-4 to TRBJ2-1, with D hard to call. The V end was cut by 5 bases, the J end by 5 bases, with 13 bases between. The CDR3 sequence is 14 residues long.